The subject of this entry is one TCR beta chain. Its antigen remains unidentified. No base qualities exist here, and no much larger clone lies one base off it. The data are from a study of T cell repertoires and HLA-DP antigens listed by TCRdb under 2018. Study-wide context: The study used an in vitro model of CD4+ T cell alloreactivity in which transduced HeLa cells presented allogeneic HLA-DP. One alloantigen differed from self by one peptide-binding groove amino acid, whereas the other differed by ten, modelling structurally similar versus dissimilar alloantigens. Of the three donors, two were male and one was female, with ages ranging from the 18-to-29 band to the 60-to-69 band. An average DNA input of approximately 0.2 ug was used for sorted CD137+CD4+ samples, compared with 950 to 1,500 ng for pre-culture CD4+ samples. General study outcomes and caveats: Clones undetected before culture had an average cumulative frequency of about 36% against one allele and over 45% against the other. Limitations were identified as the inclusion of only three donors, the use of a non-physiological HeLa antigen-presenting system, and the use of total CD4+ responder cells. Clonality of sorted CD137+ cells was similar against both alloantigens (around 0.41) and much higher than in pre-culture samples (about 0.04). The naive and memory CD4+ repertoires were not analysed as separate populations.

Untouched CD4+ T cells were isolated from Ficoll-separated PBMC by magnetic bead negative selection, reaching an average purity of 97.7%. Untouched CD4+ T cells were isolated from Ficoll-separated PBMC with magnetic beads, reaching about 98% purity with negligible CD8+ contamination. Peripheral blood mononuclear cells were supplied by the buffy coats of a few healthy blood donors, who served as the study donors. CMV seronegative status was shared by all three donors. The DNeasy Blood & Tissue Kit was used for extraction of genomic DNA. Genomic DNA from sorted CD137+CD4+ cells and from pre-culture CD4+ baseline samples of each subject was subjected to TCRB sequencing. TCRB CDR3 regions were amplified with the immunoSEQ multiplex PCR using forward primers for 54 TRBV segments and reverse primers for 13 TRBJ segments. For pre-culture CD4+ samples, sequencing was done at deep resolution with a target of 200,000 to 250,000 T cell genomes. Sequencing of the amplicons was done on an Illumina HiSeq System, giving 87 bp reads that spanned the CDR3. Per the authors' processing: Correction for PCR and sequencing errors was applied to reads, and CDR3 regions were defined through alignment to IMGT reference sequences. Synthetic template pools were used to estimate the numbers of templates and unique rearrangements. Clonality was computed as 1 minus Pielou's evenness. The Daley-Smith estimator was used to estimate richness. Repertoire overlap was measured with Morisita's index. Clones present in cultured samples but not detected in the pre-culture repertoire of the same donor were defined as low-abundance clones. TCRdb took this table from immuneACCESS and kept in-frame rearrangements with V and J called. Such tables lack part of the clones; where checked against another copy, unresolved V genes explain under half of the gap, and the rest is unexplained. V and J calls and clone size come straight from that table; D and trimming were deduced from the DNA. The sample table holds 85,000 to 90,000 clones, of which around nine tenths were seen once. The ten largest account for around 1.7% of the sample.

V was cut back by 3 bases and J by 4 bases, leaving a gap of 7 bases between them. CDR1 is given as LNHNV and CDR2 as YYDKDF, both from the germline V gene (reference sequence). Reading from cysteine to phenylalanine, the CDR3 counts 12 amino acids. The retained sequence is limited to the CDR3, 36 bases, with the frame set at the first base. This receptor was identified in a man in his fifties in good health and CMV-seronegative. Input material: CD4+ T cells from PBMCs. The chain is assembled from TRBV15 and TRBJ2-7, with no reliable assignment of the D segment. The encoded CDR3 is CATSRDQYEQYF. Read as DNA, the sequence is TGTGCCACCAGCAGGGACCAGTACGAGCAGTACTTC.